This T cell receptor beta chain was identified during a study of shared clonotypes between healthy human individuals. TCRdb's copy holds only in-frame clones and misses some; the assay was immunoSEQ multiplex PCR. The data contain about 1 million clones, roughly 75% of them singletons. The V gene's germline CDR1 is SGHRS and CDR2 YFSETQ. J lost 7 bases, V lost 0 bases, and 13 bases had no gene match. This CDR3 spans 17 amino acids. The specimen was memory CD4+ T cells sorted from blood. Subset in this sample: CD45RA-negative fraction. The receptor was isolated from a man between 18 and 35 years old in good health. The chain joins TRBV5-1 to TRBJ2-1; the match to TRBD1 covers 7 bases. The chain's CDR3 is CASSLDKSPGQKNEQFF. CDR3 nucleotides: TGCGCCAGCAGCTTGGATAAGAGTCCGGGACAGAAGAATGAGCAGTTCTTC.